Listed below are T cell receptor beta chains from one sample, sequenced in a study of CD8 T cells in Susac syndrome. TCRdb itself ran the immunoSEQ multiplex PCR reads through MiXCR, one entry per CDR3 protein. The table lists hundreds of thousands of distinct CDR3 sequences, over 75% of them singletons. What was sequenced was CD8+ T cells from PBMCs. The receptors derive from a human donor with multiple sclerosis. CDR3s include the opening cysteine and the closing phenylalanine or tryptophan. D genes are given only for firm matches. Clone size, where shown, is once, few, many, or a class for clones that have expanded.

DNA: TGTGCCAGCAGCTTACAGGGAGGCCAAGATACGCAGTATTTT; CDR3: CASSLQGGQDTQYF; size: NA; V: TRBV7-2; J: TRBJ2-3; D: NA
DNA: TGTGCCAGCAGCCAGAGGCCCACGAATCAGCCCCAGCATTTT; CDR3: CASSQRPTNQPQHF; size: few; V: TRBV6-1; J: TRBJ1-5; D: NA
DNA: TGTGCCAGCAGTTTGCGAGTCAACTACAATGAGCAGTTCTTC; CDR3: CASSLRVNYNEQFF; size: NA; V: TRBV27; J: TRBJ2-1; D: NA
DNA: TGCGCCAGCAGCCAGGAACCGCAGACTGGCCCCTACGAGCAGTACTTC; CDR3: CASSQEPQTGPYEQYF; size: NA; V: TRBV4-3; J: TRBJ2-7; D: NA
DNA: TGTGCCAGCAGCGCCCGGGCCTCTCAATGGCCCCAGCATTTT; CDR3: CASSARASQWPQHF; size: NA; V: TRBV2; J: TRBJ1-5; D: NA
DNA: TGTGCCAGTTCTAGCTTGGGGGTTTACGGCAATCAGCCCCAGCATTTT; CDR3: CASSSLGVYGNQPQHF; size: NA; V: TRBV27; J: TRBJ1-5; D: NA
DNA: TGCAGTGCTACCGGGACGGCCTCCTACGAGCAGTACTTC; CDR3: CSATGTASYEQYF; size: NA; V: TRBV20-1; J: TRBJ2-7; D: NA
DNA: TGTGCCAGCAGCCAACAGCAGATGAATACTGAAGCTTTCTTT; CDR3: CASSQQQMNTEAFF; size: few; V: TRBV14; J: TRBJ1-1; D: NA
DNA: TGCGCCAGCAGCTCCGCATATGGCAGGGGGCTCTACGAGCAGTACTTC; CDR3: CASSSAYGRGLYEQYF; size: NA; V: TRBV5-1; J: TRBJ2-7; D: TRBD1
DNA: TGCAGCGTTGCGAGCGGGGGGGATGAGCAGTTCTTC; CDR3: CSVASGGDEQFF; size: NA; V: TRBV29-1; J: TRBJ2-1; D: TRBD2
DNA: TGTGCCAGCAGCCAAGGAAACGAGCAGTACTTC; CDR3: CASSQGNEQYF; size: few; V: TRBV27; J: TRBJ2-7; D: NA
DNA: TGTGCCAGCGAGGTCCGGACAGGGCATGGCTACACCTTC; CDR3: CASEVRTGHGYTF; size: NA; V: TRBV7-9; J: TRBJ1-2; D: TRBD1
DNA: TGTGCCAGCAGCTCCCGACTAGCGGAAATCTCCTACAATGAGCAGTTCTTC; CDR3: CASSSRLAEISYNEQFF; size: once; V: TRBV12-3/TRBV12-4; J: TRBJ2-1; D: TRBD2
DNA: TGTGCCAGCAGTTCTCTAGCGGGAGGACCAGATACGCAGTATTTT; CDR3: CASSSLAGGPDTQYF; size: NA; V: TRBV28; J: TRBJ2-3; D: TRBD2
DNA: TGTGCCAGCAGTTTATTGGGCGAATATGGCTACACCTTC; CDR3: CASSLLGEYGYTF; size: NA; V: TRBV12-3/TRBV12-4; J: TRBJ1-2; D: NA
DNA: TGTGCTAGCAGGGGTCCGATGGATACGCAGTATTTT; CDR3: CASRGPMDTQYF; size: few; V: TRBV6-5; J: TRBJ2-3; D: NA
DNA: TGTGCCAGTAGTATCGTCGGGATAGACAATGAGCAGTTCTTC; CDR3: CASSIVGIDNEQFF; size: NA; V: TRBV19; J: TRBJ2-1; D: NA
DNA: TGTGCCAGCACCCCTTTGGCCGAGGGCCCTGAGGATGAGCAGTTCTTC; CDR3: CASTPLAEGPEDEQFF; size: once; V: TRBV6-2/TRBV6-3; J: TRBJ2-1; D: NA
DNA: TGTGCCAGCTGCAAGGAAGCGGGAGTTCTGAATGAGCAGTTCTTC; CDR3: CASCKEAGVLNEQFF; size: NA; V: TRBV28; J: TRBJ2-1; D: TRBD2
DNA: TGTGCCAGCAGTTATTTCCGTATGACTAGCGGGAGGCTACGAGCCCACGAGCAGTACTTC; CDR3: CASSYFRMTSGRLRAHEQYF; size: NA; V: TRBV6-2/TRBV6-3; J: TRBJ2-7; D: TRBD2
DNA: TGCGCCAGCAGCCATGAGTCGATACCAAGCCCCTACGAGCAGTACTTC; CDR3: CASSHESIPSPYEQYF; size: NA; V: TRBV4-3; J: TRBJ2-7; D: NA
DNA: TGTGCCTGGAGTGCTAGCGGGAGTCGTGGAGATACGCAGTATTTT; CDR3: CAWSASGSRGDTQYF; size: NA; V: TRBV30; J: TRBJ2-3; D: TRBD2
DNA: TGTGCCACCAGCGAGACAGGGGACGAGCAGTACTTC; CDR3: CATSETGDEQYF; size: NA; V: TRBV15; J: TRBJ2-7; D: TRBD1
DNA: TGCGCCAGCAGTGAGCTGGCGGGGTACGAGCAGTACTTC; CDR3: CASSELAGYEQYF; size: NA; V: TRBV10-1; J: TRBJ2-7; D: NA
DNA: TGCACCACACCGGGTATTGCAGATACGCAGTATTTT; CDR3: CTTPGIADTQYF; size: NA; V: TRBV29-1; J: TRBJ2-3; D: NA
DNA: TGTGCCAGCAGCCCCCCTTTACTCTACGAGCAGTACTTC; CDR3: CASSPPLLYEQYF; size: few; V: TRBV7-9; J: TRBJ2-7; D: NA
DNA: TGTGCCAGCAACAGGGACCCGGGGTCCTACGAGCAGTACTTC; CDR3: CASNRDPGSYEQYF; size: NA; V: TRBV28; J: TRBJ2-7; D: NA
DNA: TGTGCCAGCAGCTTCGGAAGGCCCGAAGCCCGCACAGATACGCAGTATTTT; CDR3: CASSFGRPEARTDTQYF; size: NA; V: TRBV7-6; J: TRBJ2-3; D: NA
DNA: TGTGCCAGCAGTGAAGGGGGTACCCTCTACGAGCAGTACTTC; CDR3: CASSEGGTLYEQYF; size: NA; V: TRBV25-1; J: TRBJ2-7; D: NA
DNA: TGTGCCAGCAGCGCCCTTAGCGGGAGCTCCTACGAGCAGTACTTC; CDR3: CASSALSGSSYEQYF; size: NA; V: TRBV9; J: TRBJ2-7; D: TRBD2
DNA: TGTGCCAGCTTCCCGGGACGTAGCCCGGGCAATCAGCCCCAGCATTTT; CDR3: CASFPGRSPGNQPQHF; size: NA; V: TRBV10-3; J: TRBJ1-5; D: NA
DNA: TGTGCCAGCAGCTCGACTAGCGCGGGTGAGCAGTTCTTC; CDR3: CASSSTSAGEQFF; size: NA; V: TRBV27; J: TRBJ2-1; D: TRBD2
DNA: TGTGCCAGCAGCCACCGGCAAAAGCTTTTTTCTAACTATGGCTACACCTTC; CDR3: CASSHRQKLFSNYGYTF; size: NA; V: TRBV3-1; J: TRBJ1-2; D: NA
DNA: TGCGCCAGCAGCCAAGATTTGGCCGAGGATCAGCCCCAGCATTTT; CDR3: CASSQDLAEDQPQHF; size: NA; V: TRBV4-3; J: TRBJ1-5; D: NA
DNA: TGTGCCAGCAGCTTGTACAGGAGGGATGGCTACACCTTC; CDR3: CASSLYRRDGYTF; size: NA; V: TRBV5-6; J: TRBJ1-2; D: NA
DNA: TGTGCCAGCAGTTTTCCGGGACAGGCGACCTACGAGCAGTACTTC; CDR3: CASSFPGQATYEQYF; size: NA; V: TRBV28; J: TRBJ2-7; D: TRBD1
DNA: TGTGCCAGCAGCAACAGACTAGGGGGTTACACAAATACGCAGTATTTT; CDR3: CASSNRLGGYTNTQYF; size: NA; V: TRBV5-8; J: TRBJ2-3; D: NA
DNA: TGTGCCAGTAGTTATGTGAGCGGGAGATTCAATGAGCAGTTCTTC; CDR3: CASSYVSGRFNEQFF; size: NA; V: TRBV19; J: TRBJ2-1; D: TRBD2
DNA: TGTGCCAGCAGTCATAGCGGGAGAGGTGACTACAATGAGCAGTTCTTC; CDR3: CASSHSGRGDYNEQFF; size: NA; V: TRBV7-8; J: TRBJ2-1; D: TRBD2
DNA: TGCAGCGTTGTGACGTCCTTACAGGGGGTCACAGATACGCAGTATTTT; CDR3: CSVVTSLQGVTDTQYF; size: NA; V: TRBV29-1; J: TRBJ2-3; D: TRBD1
DNA: TGTGCCAGCAGAGCCGAGCCTTCCTCCTACGAGCAGTACTTC; CDR3: CASRAEPSSYEQYF; size: NA; V: TRBV28; J: TRBJ2-7; D: NA
DNA: TGTGCCAGCAGCTCCCGGACAGGCGGCACTGAAGCTTTCTTT; CDR3: CASSSRTGGTEAFF; size: NA; V: TRBV7-9; J: TRBJ1-1; D: TRBD1
DNA: TGTGCCAGCAGTCTGGGTAGCGGTGAGCAGTTCTTC; CDR3: CASSLGSGEQFF; size: few; V: TRBV6-5; J: TRBJ2-1; D: NA
DNA: TGCAGTGCTAGAGGAACTTACGGACTAGCGGGACCCTCCTTAGATACGCAGTATTTT; CDR3: CSARGTYGLAGPSLDTQYF; size: NA; V: TRBV20-1; J: TRBJ2-3; D: TRBD2
DNA: TGTGCCAGCAGCTTACGTGCGGGGAGCAATCAGCCCCAGCATTTT; CDR3: CASSLRAGSNQPQHF; size: few; V: TRBV11-2; J: TRBJ1-5; D: NA
DNA: TGTGCCAGCAGCAAGAGGGGGGGGAACACTGAAGCTTTCTTT; CDR3: CASSKRGGNTEAFF; size: NA; V: TRBV21-1; J: TRBJ1-1; D: NA
DNA: TGTGCCAGCAGATTGACAGGGGACTACGAGCAGTACTTC; CDR3: CASRLTGDYEQYF; size: NA; V: TRBV7-9; J: TRBJ2-7; D: TRBD1
DNA: TGTGCCAGCAGTTTACTTGGGGGCGGTAGTGGCACTGAAGCTTTCTTT; CDR3: CASSLLGGGSGTEAFF; size: NA; V: TRBV12-3/TRBV12-4; J: TRBJ1-1; D: NA
DNA: TGTGCCAGCAGTTACTCGAGCCAGGGGAACAATGAGCAGTTCTTC; CDR3: CASSYSSQGNNEQFF; size: NA; V: TRBV6-5; J: TRBJ2-1; D: NA
DNA: TGTGCCAGCACCTTAATGGGGACAGGGTACTACGAGCAGTACTTC; CDR3: CASTLMGTGYYEQYF; size: NA; V: TRBV28; J: TRBJ2-7; D: TRBD1
DNA: TGTGCCAGCAGTTACTCGAGGTTCGAGCGGGGCTACGAGCAGTACTTC; CDR3: CASSYSRFERGYEQYF; size: NA; V: TRBV6-5; J: TRBJ2-7; D: TRBD2
DNA: TGCGCCAGCCTCCAAGGGACTAGCGGGAGTGATGAGCAGTTCTTC; CDR3: CASLQGTSGSDEQFF; size: NA; V: TRBV10-2; J: TRBJ2-1; D: TRBD2
DNA: TGTGCCAGCAGTTTAGGAGGGAGAGGGACTGAAGCTTTCTTT; CDR3: CASSLGGRGTEAFF; size: few; V: TRBV12-3/TRBV12-4; J: TRBJ1-1; D: NA
DNA: TGTGCCACCCCCTCCGGGACTACCAACACCGGGGAGCTGTTTTTT; CDR3: CATPSGTTNTGELFF; size: NA; V: TRBV15; J: TRBJ2-2; D: TRBD2
DNA: TGTGCCAGCAGTTACTCGGGGGAGGACTATGGCTACACCTTC; CDR3: CASSYSGEDYGYTF; size: NA; V: TRBV6-5; J: TRBJ1-2; D: NA
DNA: TGTGCCACCAGTGATCCGACCTCTTCCTACAATGAGCAGTTCTTC; CDR3: CATSDPTSSYNEQFF; size: NA; V: TRBV24-1; J: TRBJ2-1; D: NA
DNA: TGCAGCGTTTTACTGGGCAGGTCGAACACCGGGGAGCTGTTTTTT; CDR3: CSVLLGRSNTGELFF; size: NA; V: TRBV29-1; J: TRBJ2-2; D: NA
DNA: TGCGCCAGCAGTGAGAGTCTTACCCAAGAGACCCAGTACTTC; CDR3: CASSESLTQETQYF; size: NA; V: TRBV10-2; J: TRBJ2-5; D: NA
DNA: TGTGCCAGCAGCTTAGCGCCAGGGACTAGCTCCTACGAGCAGTACTTC; CDR3: CASSLAPGTSSYEQYF; size: NA; V: TRBV7-9; J: TRBJ2-7; D: TRBD2